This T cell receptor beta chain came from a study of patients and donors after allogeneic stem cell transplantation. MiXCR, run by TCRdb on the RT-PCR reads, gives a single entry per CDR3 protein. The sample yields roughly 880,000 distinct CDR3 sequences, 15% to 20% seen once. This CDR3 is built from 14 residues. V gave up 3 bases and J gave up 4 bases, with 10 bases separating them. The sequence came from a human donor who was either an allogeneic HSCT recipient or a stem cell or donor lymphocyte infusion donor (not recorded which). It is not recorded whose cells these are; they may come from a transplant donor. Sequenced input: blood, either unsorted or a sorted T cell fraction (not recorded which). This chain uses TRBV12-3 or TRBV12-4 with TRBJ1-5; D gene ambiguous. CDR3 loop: CASSFLAGNQPQHF. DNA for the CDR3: TGTGCCAGCAGTTTTTTAGCGGGGAATCAGCCCCAGCATTTT.